This TCR beta chain was found in a study of T cell responses to AZD1222 COVID-19 vaccine. The data were produced by immunoSEQ multiplex PCR, yet TCRdb's version contains in-frame clones alone and is incomplete. The sample holds about 94,000 clones, 70% to 90% seen once. V gave up 5 bases and J gave up 0 bases, with 10 bases separating them. Germline CDR1 and CDR2: MGHRA and YSYEKL. The CDR3 consists of 14 residues. The chain couples TRBV4-1 to TRBJ1-2, with D perhaps TRBD1 (5 bases). The sample in question was peripheral blood, obtained on day 0 of AZD1222 vaccination. This clonotype originated in an adult in good health. In DNA form, the CDR3 reads TGCGCCAGCAGCAAGACGGGGGCTAACTATGGCTACACCTTC. Protein: CASSKTGANYGYTF.